This section outlines one TCR beta chain sequence together with its context. This sample was included in a study of T cells in localized non-small cell lung cancer. Clones were sequenced by immunoSEQ multiplex PCR, and TCRdb holds only the in-frame ones, with some missing. The sample carries under 7,000 clones, roughly 89% recorded once. The clonotype comes from a male donor aged 60 or older with stage I lung adenocarcinoma. The sequencing here drew on peripheral blood, taken before any cancer treatment.

This CDR3 reads CASRPLAGGTYEQYF. CDR3 in DNA: TGCGCCAGCAGGCCCCTAGCGGGAGGGACCTACGAGCAGTACTTC. The chain combines TRBV4-1 with TRBJ2-7, with 12 bases fitting TRBD2. This CDR3 is built from 15 residues. Germline V gives CDR1 MGHRA, CDR2 YSYEKL. V was pared by 6 bases and J by 2 bases, with 5 bases of the junction left unmatched.